A single sample gave rise to the 27 T cell receptor beta chains below, sequenced in a study of chemoradiotherapy in HPV16-positive cancers. Assay: immunoSEQ multiplex PCR; the TCRdb copy retains only in-frame clones and omits some. In the table there are roughly 70,000 clones, 85% to 90% of which are singletons. The sequencing here drew on blood, taken from a patient who underwent chemoradiotherapy. The receptors were sampled from a human donor with HPV-associated anogenital cancer.

The chain couples TRBV19 to TRBJ1-5; D is undetermined. CDR1 is LNHDA and CDR2 is SQIVND in the germline V gene (reference sequence). The CDR3 runs to 14 residues. Trimming cost V 2 bases and J 0 bases, with 5 bases left between them. Written as DNA, the CDR3 is TGTGCCAGTAGTATATTGAATAGCAATCAGCCCCAGCATTTT. It codes for CASSILNSNQPQHF.

This chain joins TRBV5-4 and TRBJ1-2, with D possibly matching TRBD1 (6 bases). V lost 4 bases and J lost 8, with 21 bases in between. The CDR3 sequence is 15 residues long. The germline V gene encodes CDR1 SGHNT and CDR2 YYREEE (reference sequence). As DNA, the CDR3 is TGTGCCAGCAGCCGAGACTCCGGACAGATTGGGGGCTACACCTTC. Encoded protein: CASSRDSGQIGGYTF.

The chain combines TRBV5-6 with TRBJ1-2, with a tentative D call TRBD1 (5 bases). The germline V gene encodes CDR1 SGHDT and CDR2 YYEEEE. The V and J ends lost 4 bases and 4 bases respectively, with 17 bases between them. This CDR3 is built from 15 residues. The CDR3 loop is CASSPGRGETYGYTF. CDR3 nucleotide sequence: TGTGCCAGCAGCCCCGGCCGAGGGGAAACCTATGGCTACACCTTC. Variable domain in full (rest from reference TRBV5-6 and TRBJ1-2): DAGVTQSPTHLIKTRGQQVTLRCSPKSGHDTVSWYQQALGQGPQFIFQYYEEEERQRGNFPDRFSGHQFPNYSSELNVNALLLGDSALYLCASSPGRGETYGYTFGSGTRLTVV.

This clone appeared once. The chain carries TRBV6-5 and TRBJ1-2; D call uncertain. In germline, CDR1 is MNHEY, CDR2 SVGAGI. This CDR3 region has 13 residues. Trimming pared 3 bases from V and 8 bases from J, leaving 13 bases between. In DNA form, the CDR3 reads TGTGCCAGCAGTTATGGCTTTAGGCAGGGCTACACCTTC. Translating it yields CASSYGFRQGYTF.

The chain joins TRBV29-1 to TRBJ1-1, with TRBD1 identical over 7 bases. The CDR3 length is 13 residues. Losses at the gene ends were 7 bases for V and 1 base for J; bases not matched to a gene: 6. Germline loops: CDR1 SQVTM, CDR2 ANQGSEA. CDR3 sequence: CSAQGQRNTEAFF. DNA for the CDR3: TGCAGCGCCCAGGGACAGCGGAACACTGAAGCTTTCTTT.

CDR3 residues: CATSGNPGGEQFF. CDR3 DNA: TGTGCCACCAGCGGAAATCCAGGGGGTGAGCAGTTCTTC. This chain uses TRBV15 with TRBJ2-1; 7 bases fit TRBD1. The CDR3 length is 13 residues. The germline V gene encodes CDR1 LNHNV and CDR2 YYDKDF (reference sequence). V lost 5 bases to trimming and J lost 9 bases; unmatched junction nucleotides: 7.

The chain links TRBV28 to TRBJ2-2; the D gene could be TRBD1 or TRBD2 (5 bases each). Germline assignment: CDR1 MDHEN and CDR2 SYDVKM. Trimming took 5 bases from V and 1 from J, leaving 20 bases between them. The CDR3 contains 18 residues. The CDR3 nucleotides are TGTGCCAGCAGTCCCACTATCGGGGCCCTTAGGAACACCGGGGAGCTGTTTTTT. Translation gives CASSPTIGALRNTGELFF.

This clone showed up just a few times. One end of the junction fails to match germline, which may point to a read error. The rearrangement joins TRBV10-1 to TRBJ1-2; a possible D gene is TRBD1 (6 bases). Per the germline V gene, CDR1 is WNHNN and CDR2 is SYGVQD (reference sequence). CDR3 length equals 13 residues. The CDR3 DNA follows: TGCGCCAGCAGTGACCGGACAGCCTATCGCTACACCTTC. Translating gives CASSDRTAYRYTF.

The chain joins TRBV5-1 to TRBJ2-3; TRBD2 aligns across 11 bases. CDR3 length: 16 residues. V was pared by 5 bases and J by 4 bases, with 9 bases of the junction left unmatched. Per the germline V gene, CDR1 is SGHRS and CDR2 is YFSETQ. The CDR3 coding sequence is TGCGCCAGCAGTACCACTAGCGGGAGAGGCTCAGATACGCAGTATTTT. Its protein is CASSTTSGRGSDTQYF.

This chain links TRBV27 with TRBJ2-3; D gene uncertain. Looked up from germline, CDR1 is MNHEY and CDR2 is SMNVEV (reference sequence). The CDR3 is 11 amino acids. Trimming left V 6 bases short and J 3 bases short, with 4 bases between. DNA of the CDR3: TGTGCCAGCAGGACAACAGATACGCAGTATTTT. Translation gives CASRTTDTQYF.

The CDR3 region has the DNA TGTGCCGGCCACCGGGACAAAGAGACCCAGTACTTC. It yields the protein CAGHRDKETQYF. The V call is TRBV2, the J call TRBJ2-5; TRBD1 is a possible D gene (6 bases). There are 12 residues in the CDR3. The V end lost 11 bases, the J end lost 3 bases, and 13 bases lay between the germline ends. The germline V gene encodes CDR1 SNHLY and CDR2 FYNNEI.

This clone was seen only once. The chain links TRBV25-1 to TRBJ2-5; 8 positions match TRBD1. The CDR3 totals 15 residues. The trim removed 6 bases at V and 5 bases at J, leaving 11 bases unmatched. Per germline, CDR1 MGHDK and CDR2 SYGVNS. The CDR3 here is CASRRHGQGMETQYF. The CDR3 DNA reads TGTGCCAGCAGACGTCACGGACAGGGAATGGAGACCCAGTACTTC.

The chain carries TRBV7-9 and TRBJ2-7; D perhaps matches TRBD1 (5 bases). Deletions cut 3 bases from V and 11 bases from J, with 17 bases between. The CDR3 consists of 13 residues. The germline V gene encodes CDR1 SEHNR and CDR2 FQNEAQ (reference sequence). CDR3 coding DNA: TGTGCCAGCAGCTTCTCCGGAGTCAGGGTGAAGTACTTC. This sequence encodes CASSFSGVRVKYF.

The chain couples TRBV11-2 to TRBJ2-2; TRBD1 or TRBD2 may be the D gene (5 bases each). CDR1 and CDR2 from the germline V gene are SGHAT and FQNNGV. The CDR3 extends over 17 amino acids. V was cut by 2 bases and J by 0 bases, with 13 bases left in between. CDR3 nucleotides: TGTGCCAGCAGCTTATCCCCGAGGGGAACGAACACCGGGGAGCTGTTTTTT. Amino acid sequence: CASSLSPRGTNTGELFF.

The V call is TRBV2, the J call TRBJ1-1, with D possibly matching TRBD1 (6 bases). CDR1 and CDR2 (germline): SNHLY, FYNNEI. Trimming pared 5 bases from V and 6 bases from J, leaving 16 bases between. This CDR3 has 14 amino acids. CDR3 in DNA: TGTGCCAGCAGTTGGGTACCAGGGGTACCTGAAGCTTTCTTT. Amino acid sequence: CASSWVPGVPEAFF. Looking up the rest from reference TRBV2 and TRBJ1-1 gives the full variable domain: EPEVTQTPSHQVTQMGQEVILRCVPISNHLYFYWYRQILGQKVEFLVSFYNNEISEKSEIFDDQFSVERPDGSNFTLKIRSTKLEDSAMYFCASSWVPGVPEAFFGQGTRLTVV.

The chain has TRBV14 and TRBJ2-6; 11 bases align to TRBD1. The CDR3 has 18 residues. The J segment lost 2 bases and the V segment lost 4 bases, leaving 7 bases of the junction unmatched. Germline V gene data show CDR1 as SGHDN and CDR2 as FVKESK. CDR3 bases: TGTGCCAGCAGCCCACGAGGACAGGGGGCGGCTGGGGCCAACGTCCTGACTTTC. Translation gives CASSPRGQGAAGANVLTF. The full variable domain, completed using reference TRBV14 and TRBJ2-6, is EAGVTQFPSHSVIEKGQTVTLRCDPISGHDNLYWYRRVMGKEIKFLLHFVKESKQDESGMPNNRFLAERTGGTYSTLKVQPAELEDSGVYFCASSPRGQGAAGANVLTFGAGSRLTVL.

This clone was seen just once. CDR3 loop: CASSSGGRGAEAFF. CDR3 coding DNA: TGTGCCAGCAGCTCCGGTGGGAGGGGGGCTGAAGCTTTCTTT. The genes are TRBV7-9 and TRBJ1-1, with D maybe TRBD1 (6 bases). The CDR3 has 14 amino acids. Trimming left V 4 bases short and J 6 bases short, with 15 bases between. The germline gives CDR1 SEHNR, CDR2 FQNEAQ (reference sequence). The complete variable domain, with remaining parts taken from reference TRBV7-9 and TRBJ1-1, reads DTGVSQNPRHKITKRGQNVTFRCDPISEHNRLYWYRQTLGQGPEFLTYFQNEAQLEKSRLLSDRFSAERPKGSFSTLEIQRTEQGDSAMYLCASSSGGRGAEAFFGQGTRLTVV.

This clone has a single count. The rearrangement joins TRBV5-5 to TRBJ1-6, with D possibly matching TRBD1 (6 bases). Germline V lookup: CDR1 SGHKS, CDR2 YYEKEE (reference sequence). The V end was cut by 0 bases, the J end by 7 bases, with 14 bases between. The CDR3 consists of 16 residues. The CDR3 loop reads CASSLATRGLNSPLHF. The CDR3 DNA is TGTGCCAGCAGCTTGGCAACGAGGGGGTTGAATTCACCCCTCCACTTT.

This chain uses TRBV10-1 with TRBJ2-1; 9 bases align to TRBD2. With V trimmed by 5 bases and J by 4 bases, 3 bases remained unmatched. This CDR3 has 14 residues. The germline V gene encodes CDR1 WNHNN and CDR2 SYGVQD (reference sequence). The CDR3 is CASSRLAAYNEQFF. In nucleotides, the CDR3 is TGCGCCAGCAGTAGACTAGCGGCATACAATGAGCAGTTCTTC.

This rearrangement joins TRBV21-1 to TRBJ1-1; whether TRBD1, the table's D call, matches the DNA was not checked. TRBV21-1 is a listed pseudogene. The CDR3 runs 15 residues. As DNA, the CDR3 is TGTGCCAGCAGCGACCAGACAGGGAAGTGGACTGAAGCTTTCTTT. Its translation is CASSDQTGKWTEAFF.

The DNA for the CDR3 is TGCGCCAGCAGCCAAGATACAGGGGGCGCAGGGCGGCCCCAGCATTTT. Its protein product is CASSQDTGGAGRPQHF. The V call is TRBV4-1, the J call TRBJ1-5; 9 bases match TRBD1. V trimming: 0 bases; J trimming: 9 bases; junction bases outside the gene matches: 9. The CDR3 runs 16 residues. Germline values: CDR1 MGHRA, CDR2 YSYEKL.

This clone has more than one count but fewer than ten. The rearrangement links TRBV6-1 to TRBJ1-5; D ambiguous. Germline CDR1 MNHNS, CDR2 SASEGT. V gave up 4 bases and J gave up 2 bases, with 24 bases separating them. The CDR3 sequence is 19 residues long. This CDR3 reads CASSGPNGEEIYGNQPQHF. The CDR3 nucleotides are TGTGCCAGCAGTGGCCCTAATGGGGAGGAAATTTATGGCAATCAGCCCCAGCATTTT.

The rearrangement joins TRBV28 to TRBJ1-5, with D tentatively TRBD1 (5 bases). V lost 3 bases to trimming and J lost 2 bases, with 20 bases between them. The CDR3 contains 18 residues. The germline V gene has CDR1 MDHEN and CDR2 SYDVKM. CDR3 nucleotides: TGTGCCAGCAGTTTTGTGAGGGGACGCCCGAAAGGCAATCAGCCCCAGCATTTT. It is translated as CASSFVRGRPKGNQPQHF.

V usage is TRBV7-2 and J usage is TRBJ1-2; TRBD1 matches 8 bases. This CDR3 contains 17 residues. Germline CDR1 reads SGHTA; CDR2 reads FQGNSA. V shed 5 bases, J shed 4 bases, and the junction held 15 bases outside the gene matches. The CDR3: CASSGGQGQSITYGYTF. The CDR3 DNA follows: TGTGCCAGCAGCGGAGGACAGGGTCAATCTATCACCTATGGCTACACCTTC.

In its sample, this clone was seen once. This chain connects TRBV6-1 to TRBJ1-2; possibly TRBD1 for D (5 bases). This CDR3 comprises 15 residues. Trimming pared 0 bases from V and 4 bases from J, leaving 12 bases between. In germline, CDR1 is MNHNS, CDR2 SASEGT. CDR3 DNA sequence: TGTGCCAGCAGTGAAGCCCCGGGGGGGTCCTATGGCTACACCTTC. Protein: CASSEAPGGSYGYTF.

The chain is built from TRBV21-1 and TRBJ2-3; no check of the table's D call, TRBD2, against the DNA was made. TRBV21-1 corresponds to a pseudogene. This CDR3 spans 17 amino acids. CDR3 nucleotides: TGTGCCAGCAGCAAAGAGCTAGCGGGCCCGAAGACAGATACGCAGTATTTT. Protein product: CASSKELAGPKTDTQYF.

The genes are TRBV7-9 and TRBJ2-3, with unresolved D. Germline CDR1 and CDR2: SEHNR and FQNEAQ (reference sequence). This CDR3 region has 12 residues. The germline V and J ends were trimmed by 1 base and 9 bases, with 8 bases remaining between them. The CDR3 loop is CASSLEQSTQYF. CDR3 nucleotides: TGTGCCAGCAGCTTAGAGCAGTCCACGCAGTATTTT.